This entry concerns a single TCR beta chain. Its target is not known. This specimen comes from a study of T cells in Graves' hyperthyroidism and ophthalmopathy. Study background: Specimen type is peripheral blood, collected at initial diagnosis prior to any treatment. Study-level results: Among clonotypes expanded in thyroid above 0.001, most were also found in blood.

Based on clinical symptoms, serum thyroxine and TRAb, thyroid ultrasound and orbital computed tomography, diagnoses were reached. TCR beta CDR3 region amplification was performed from RNA transcripts. In the first-round RT-PCR of the TCR CDR3, the HTBI primer set was used. Via MiXCR, TCRdb re-called the multiplex PCR reads, giving one row per CDR3 protein. Among 700,000 or so distinct CDR3 sequences, roughly 15% were seen once, and the ten largest hold 9.5% to 15%. The specimen sequenced was blood. The source of this sequence is a woman aged 45 to 65 with Graves' ophthalmopathy.

This chain's CDR3 is CASSLLAGPYNEQFF. The CDR3 nucleotides are TGTGCCAGCAGTTTGCTAGCGGGGCCCTACAATGAGCAGTTCTTC. The chain employs TRBV28 and TRBJ2-1; 9 nucleotides agree with TRBD2. CDR1 is MDHEN and CDR2 is SYDVKM in the germline V gene. The CDR3 length is 15 residues. J was trimmed by 2 bases and V by 3 bases; bases with no gene match: 2.